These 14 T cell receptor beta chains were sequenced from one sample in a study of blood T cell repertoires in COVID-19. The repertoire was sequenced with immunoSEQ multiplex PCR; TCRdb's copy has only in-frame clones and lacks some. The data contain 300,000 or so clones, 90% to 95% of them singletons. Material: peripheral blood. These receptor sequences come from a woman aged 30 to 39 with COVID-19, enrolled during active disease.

The CDR3 reads CASSLPGTYNEQFF. The CDR3, as DNA: TGTGCCAGCAGCCTCCCAGGAACTTACAATGAGCAGTTCTTC. The rearrangement uses TRBV5-6 and TRBJ2-1; D uncertain. The V end lost 4 bases, the J end lost 4 bases, and 12 bases lay between the germline ends. The CDR3 sequence is 14 residues long. CDR1 is SGHDT, CDR2 YYEEEE, per germline.

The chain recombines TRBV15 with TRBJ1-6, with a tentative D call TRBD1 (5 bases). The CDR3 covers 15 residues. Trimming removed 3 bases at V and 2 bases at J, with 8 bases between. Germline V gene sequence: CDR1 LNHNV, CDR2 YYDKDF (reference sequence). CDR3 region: CATSSRATYNSPLHF. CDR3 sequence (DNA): TGTGCCACCAGCAGCAGGGCTACCTATAATTCACCCCTCCACTTT.

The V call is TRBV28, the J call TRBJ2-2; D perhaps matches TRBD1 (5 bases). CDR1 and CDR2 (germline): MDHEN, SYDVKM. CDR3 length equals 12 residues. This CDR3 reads CVVGANTGELFF. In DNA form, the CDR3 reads TGTGTGGTAGGGGCGAACACCGGGGAGCTGTTTTTT. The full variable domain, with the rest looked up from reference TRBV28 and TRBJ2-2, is DVKVTQSSRYLVKRTGEKVFLECVQDMDHENMFWYRQDPGLGLRLIYFSYDVKMKEKGDIPEGYSVSREKKERFSLILESASTNQTSMYLCVVGANTGELFFGEGSRLTVL.

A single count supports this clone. This chain's CDR3 is CASSRTSGFSSYNEQFF. In DNA form, the CDR3 reads TGTGCCAGCAGCCGGACTAGCGGGTTCAGCTCCTACAATGAGCAGTTCTTC. This chain connects TRBV14 to TRBJ2-1; 11 nucleotides align to TRBD2. Losses at the gene ends were 4 bases for V and 0 bases for J; bases not matched to a gene: 5. Germline lookup yields CDR1 SGHDN and CDR2 FVKESK. The CDR3 has 17 residues.

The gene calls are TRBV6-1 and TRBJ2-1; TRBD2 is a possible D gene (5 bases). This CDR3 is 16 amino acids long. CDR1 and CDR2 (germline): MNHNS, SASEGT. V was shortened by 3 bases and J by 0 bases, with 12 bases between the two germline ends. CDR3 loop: CASSDLTGNSYNEQFF. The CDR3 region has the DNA TGTGCCAGCAGTGACCTGACGGGGAACTCCTACAATGAGCAGTTCTTC.

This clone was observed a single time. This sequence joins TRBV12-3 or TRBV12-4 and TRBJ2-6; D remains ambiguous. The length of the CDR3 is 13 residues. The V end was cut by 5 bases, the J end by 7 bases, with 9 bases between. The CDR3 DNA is TGTGCCAGCAGTCTTAGTGTAGCCAACGTCCTGACTTTC. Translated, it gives CASSLSVANVLTF.

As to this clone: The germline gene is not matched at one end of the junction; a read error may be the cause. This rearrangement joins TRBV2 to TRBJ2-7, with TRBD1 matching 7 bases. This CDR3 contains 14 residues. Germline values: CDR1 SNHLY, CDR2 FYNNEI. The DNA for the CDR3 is TGTGCCGGCAGCCGCAGGGGGATAGAGTACGAGCAGTACTTC. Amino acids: CAGSRRGIEYEQYF.

In nucleotides, the CDR3 is TGTGCCAGCAGTTACAGACTAAATAATTCACCCCTCCACTTT. Its translation is CASSYRLNNSPLHF. The rearrangement links TRBV6-5 to TRBJ1-6; D gene unclear. The germline gives CDR1 MNHEY, CDR2 SVGAGI. V was shortened by 2 bases and J by 5 bases, with 7 bases between the two germline ends. The CDR3 is 14 amino acids.

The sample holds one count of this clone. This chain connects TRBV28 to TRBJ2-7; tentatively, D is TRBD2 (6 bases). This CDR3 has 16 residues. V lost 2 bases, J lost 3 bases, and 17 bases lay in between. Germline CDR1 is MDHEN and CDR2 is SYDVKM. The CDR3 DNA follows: TGTGCCAGCAGTTTAGGAGGGGCGGAGCTAGGCTACGAGCAGTACTTC. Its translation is CASSLGGAELGYEQYF.

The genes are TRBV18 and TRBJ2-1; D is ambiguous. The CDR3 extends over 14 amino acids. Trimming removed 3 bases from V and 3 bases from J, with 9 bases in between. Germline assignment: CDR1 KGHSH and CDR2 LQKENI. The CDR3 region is CASSPAEYYNEQFF. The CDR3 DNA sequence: TGTGCCAGCTCACCCGCCGAGTACTACAATGAGCAGTTCTTC.

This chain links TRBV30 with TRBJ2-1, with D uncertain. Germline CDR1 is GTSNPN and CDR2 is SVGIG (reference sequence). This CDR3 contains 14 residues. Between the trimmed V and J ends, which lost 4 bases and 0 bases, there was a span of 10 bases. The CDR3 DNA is TGTGCCTGGAACAGAGTAGGCTCCTACAATGAGCAGTTCTTC. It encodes CAWNRVGSYNEQFF. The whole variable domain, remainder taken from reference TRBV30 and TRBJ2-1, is SQTIHQWPATLVQPVGSPLSLECTVEGTSNPNLYWYRQAAGRGLQLLFYSVGIGQISSEVPQNLSASRPQDRQFILSSKKLLLSDSGFYLCAWNRVGSYNEQFFGPGTRLTVL.

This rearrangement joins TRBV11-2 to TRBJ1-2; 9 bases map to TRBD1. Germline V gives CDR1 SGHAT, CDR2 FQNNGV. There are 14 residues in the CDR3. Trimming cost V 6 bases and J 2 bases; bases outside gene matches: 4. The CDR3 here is CASRSDRGNYGYTF. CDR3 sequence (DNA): TGTGCCAGCAGGTCAGACAGGGGGAACTATGGCTACACCTTC.

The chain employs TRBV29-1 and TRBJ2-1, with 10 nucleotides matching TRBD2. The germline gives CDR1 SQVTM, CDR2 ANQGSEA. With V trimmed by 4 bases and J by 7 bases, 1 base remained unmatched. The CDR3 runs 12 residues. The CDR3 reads CSVAAGGNEQFF. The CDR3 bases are TGCAGCGTTGCAGCGGGAGGGAATGAGCAGTTCTTC.

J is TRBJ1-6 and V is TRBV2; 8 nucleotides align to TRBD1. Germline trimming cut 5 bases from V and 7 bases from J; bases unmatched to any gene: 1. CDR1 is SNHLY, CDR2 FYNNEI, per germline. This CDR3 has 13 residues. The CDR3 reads CASSSGGNSPLHF. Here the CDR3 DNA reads TGTGCCAGCAGTTCAGGGGGCAATTCACCCCTCCACTTT.